This is a list of T cell receptor beta chains from one sample in a study of cytomegalovirus exposure and HLA in healthy donors. Some clones are missing from TCRdb's copy, which holds only in-frame ones; the method was immunoSEQ multiplex PCR. The sample includes tens of thousands of clones, roughly 83% of them seen just once. Sequencing used PBMCs. The origin of the receptors is a woman aged 18-29 years in good health and CMV-seropositive. CDR3s include the opening cysteine and the closing phenylalanine or tryptophan. D genes are given only for firm matches. The listing skips clone size in some rows; elsewhere it reads once, few, many or a size class.

D: .; size: .; J: TRBJ2-7; V: TRBV28; CDR3: CASSLDLSAYEQYF; DNA: TGTGCCAGCAGTCTGGACTTAAGTGCTTACGAGCAGTACTTC
D: TRBD2; size: .; J: TRBJ2-5; V: TRBV6-1; CDR3: CASSEFRLAGQETQYF; DNA: TGTGCCAGCAGTGAATTTCGGCTAGCGGGTCAAGAGACCCAGTACTTC
D: .; size: once; J: TRBJ1-1; V: TRBV5-1; CDR3: CASSLERGNTEAFF; DNA: TGCGCCAGCAGCTTGGAGAGAGGGAACACTGAAGCTTTCTTT
D: .; size: .; J: TRBJ1-1; V: TRBV6-5; CDR3: CASSRTAYMNTEAFF; DNA: TGTGCCAGCAGTCGGACAGCTTACATGAACACTGAAGCTTTCTTT
D: .; size: .; J: TRBJ2-5; V: TRBV9; CDR3: CASSVDDPRGTQYF; DNA: TGTGCCAGCAGCGTCGACGACCCAAGAGGGACCCAGTACTTC
D: TRBD1; size: .; J: TRBJ2-1; V: TRBV5-6; CDR3: CTSSRGRGPYNEQFF; DNA: TGTACCAGCAGCAGGGGCAGGGGGCCCTACAATGAGCAGTTCTTC
D: TRBD1; size: .; J: TRBJ1-1; V: TRBV28; CDR3: CASSFGGTGVGWTEAFF; DNA: TGTGCCAGCAGTTTCGGTGGGACAGGGGTAGGTTGGACTGAAGCTTTCTTT
D: .; size: .; J: TRBJ1-1; V: TRBV7-2; CDR3: CAAGANTEAFF; DNA: TGTGCCGCCGGAGCGAACACTGAAGCTTTCTTT
D: .; size: once; J: TRBJ1-6; V: TRBV10-3; CDR3: CAISVKNGDNSPLHF; DNA: TGTGCCATCAGCGTGAAGAATGGAGACAATTCACCCCTCCACTTT
D: TRBD1; size: once; J: TRBJ2-3; V: TRBV15; CDR3: CATSRYPGGTSTDTQYF; DNA: TGTGCCACCAGCAGATACCCAGGGGGCACAAGCACAGATACGCAGTATTTT
D: .; size: .; J: TRBJ2-1; V: TRBV1; CDR3: CTSSQAEPKRGTYNEQFF; DNA: TGCACCAGCAGCCAAGCCGAGCCGAAGCGGGGCACCTACAATGAGCAGTTCTTC
D: .; size: .; J: TRBJ1-5; V: TRBV19; CDR3: CASIGDMGSNQPQHF; DNA: TGTGCCAGTATCGGGGATATGGGCAGCAATCAGCCCCAGCATTTT
D: .; size: .; J: TRBJ2-1; V: TRBV2; CDR3: CASSGQVNEQFF; DNA: TGTGCCAGCAGTGGGCAGGTCAATGAGCAGTTCTTC
D: .; size: .; J: TRBJ1-1; V: TRBV2; CDR3: CASSEGSRRGTEAFF; DNA: TGTGCCAGCAGTGAAGGGTCCAGGCGGGGCACTGAAGCTTTCTTT
D: TRBD2; size: once; J: TRBJ2-7; V: TRBV27; CDR3: CASRVAGLGDEQYF; DNA: TGTGCCAGCAGAGTGGCGGGACTAGGGGACGAGCAGTACTTC
D: .; size: once; J: TRBJ2-5; V: TRBV4-1; CDR3: CASSLPVGGSKARPQYF; DNA: TGCGCCAGCAGCCTCCCCGTCGGCGGTAGCAAGGCACGGCCCCAGTACTTC
D: TRBD2; size: .; J: TRBJ2-4; V: TRBV6-1; CDR3: CASSVRGDDSIQYF; DNA: TGTGCCAGCAGTGTTCGGGGGGACGATTCCATTCAGTACTTC
D: .; size: few; J: TRBJ1-2; V: TRBV28; CDR3: CASIYGGAGYGYTF; DNA: TGTGCCAGCATCTATGGGGGGGCGGGATATGGCTACACCTTC
D: TRBD1; size: .; J: TRBJ1-5; V: TRBV7-2; CDR3: CASSSRGGQGIQPQHF; DNA: TGTGCCAGCAGCTCTAGAGGGGGCCAGGGGATCCAGCCCCAGCATTTT
D: TRBD1; size: once; J: TRBJ1-4; V: TRBV25-1; CDR3: CASSPDRANEKLFF; DNA: TGTGCCAGCTCCCCCGACAGGGCAAATGAAAAACTGTTTTTT
D: .; size: .; J: TRBJ2-1; V: TRBV9; CDR3: CASSVEGGGYNEQFF; DNA: TGTGCCAGCAGCGTAGAGGGGGGGGGTTACAATGAGCAGTTCTTC
D: TRBD1; size: .; J: TRBJ1-6; V: TRBV7-6; CDR3: CASSLGPGGYSPLHF; DNA: TGTGCCAGCAGCTTAGGCCCAGGGGGGTATTCACCCCTCCACTTT
D: .; size: .; J: TRBJ2-7; V: TRBV28; CDR3: CASSLTGNPYEQYF; DNA: TGTGCCAGCAGTTTAACGGGTAATCCCTACGAGCAGTACTTC
D: .; size: few; J: TRBJ2-3; V: TRBV7-9; CDR3: CASSLVQITDTQYF; DNA: TGTGCCAGCAGCTTAGTGCAGATCACAGATACGCAGTATTTT
D: TRBD1; size: once; J: TRBJ1-2; V: TRBV18; CDR3: CASSPSGQGIAYTF; DNA: TGTGCCAGCTCACCCTCGGGACAGGGGATAGCCTACACCTTC
D: .; size: few; J: TRBJ1-2; V: TRBV28; CDR3: CASSLNYYGYTF; DNA: TGTGCCAGCAGTTTGAACTACTATGGCTACACCTTC
D: .; size: .; J: TRBJ2-1; V: TRBV19; CDR3: CASSRSRGADEQFF; DNA: TGTGCCAGTAGTAGATCCCGGGGGGCCGATGAGCAGTTCTTC
D: TRBD2; size: .; J: TRBJ2-7; V: TRBV15; CDR3: CATSFTPGLAGAEQYF; DNA: TGTGCCACCAGTTTTACCCCGGGACTAGCGGGGGCAGAGCAGTACTTC
D: TRBD1; size: .; J: TRBJ1-2; V: TRBV28; CDR3: CASRKTSDRGYGYTF; DNA: TGTGCCAGCAGAAAAACCTCTGACAGGGGCTATGGCTACACCTTC
D: .; size: .; J: TRBJ1-1; V: TRBV28; CDR3: CASSYQVMNTEAFF; DNA: TGTGCCAGCAGTTACCAGGTCATGAACACTGAAGCTTTCTTT
D: .; size: .; J: TRBJ2-6; V: TRBV29-1; CDR3: CSVDGAGANVLTF; DNA: TGCAGCGTTGACGGGGCTGGGGCCAACGTCCTGACTTTC
D: .; size: .; J: TRBJ2-3; V: TRBV6-5; CDR3: CASSYSIRRADTQYF; DNA: TGTGCCAGCAGTTATTCAATCCGACGGGCAGATACGCAGTATTTT
D: .; size: .; J: TRBJ2-5; V: TRBV4-2; CDR3: CASSQGGLRQETQYF; DNA: TGTGCCAGCAGCCAAGGTGGACTCCGACAAGAGACCCAGTACTTC
D: .; size: .; J: TRBJ2-4; V: TRBV6-4; CDR3: CASRAGAKNIQYF; DNA: TGTGCCAGCAGGGCAGGAGCCAAAAACATTCAGTACTTC
D: .; size: .; J: TRBJ2-5; V: TRBV9; CDR3: CASSVDGGEETQYF; DNA: TGTGCCAGCAGCGTAGATGGCGGGGAAGAGACCCAGTACTTC
D: .; size: .; J: TRBJ1-1; V: TRBV6-1; CDR3: CASSAPAGVGMTEAFF; DNA: TGTGCCAGCAGTGCTCCCGCAGGGGTCGGGATGACTGAAGCTTTCTTT
D: .; size: .; J: TRBJ2-2; V: TRBV18; CDR3: CASSPINGGPLNTGELFF; DNA: TGTGCCAGCTCACCTATCAACGGGGGGCCCCTAAACACCGGGGAGCTGTTTTTT
D: TRBD1; size: .; J: TRBJ2-7; V: TRBV5-1; CDR3: CASREGTASYEQYF; DNA: TGCGCCAGCAGAGAGGGGACAGCCTCTTACGAGCAGTACTTC
D: .; size: .; J: TRBJ1-1; V: TRBV6-1; CDR3: CASIIELNTEAFF; DNA: TGTGCCAGCATCATAGAACTGAACACTGAAGCTTTCTTT
D: .; size: .; J: TRBJ1-5; V: TRBV11-2; CDR3: CASSPQLETYSNQPQHF; DNA: TGTGCCAGCAGCCCCCAGTTGGAGACGTATAGCAATCAGCCCCAGCATTTT
D: TRBD2; size: .; J: TRBJ2-3; V: TRBV4-1; CDR3: CASSPGLAGVLSTDTQYF; DNA: TGCGCCAGCAGCCCAGGACTAGCGGGGGTTCTTAGCACAGATACGCAGTATTTT
D: TRBD1; size: .; J: TRBJ1-2; V: TRBV25-1; CDR3: CASSVGTGRGYGYTF; DNA: TGTGCCAGCAGTGTCGGGACAGGGAGGGGCTATGGCTACACCTTC
D: .; size: .; J: TRBJ2-1; V: TRBV4-3; CDR3: CASSPDWLNEQFF; DNA: TGCGCCAGCAGCCCGGACTGGCTAAATGAGCAGTTCTTC
D: TRBD1; size: .; J: TRBJ2-7; V: TRBV29-1; CDR3: CSVGDRATYEQYF; DNA: TGCAGCGTGGGGGACAGGGCTACCTACGAGCAGTACTTC
D: TRBD1; size: .; J: TRBJ2-2; V: TRBV19; CDR3: CASTRTGNTGELFF; DNA: TGTGCCAGTACGAGGACAGGCAACACCGGGGAGCTGTTTTTT
D: TRBD1; size: .; J: TRBJ1-5; V: TRBV6-5; CDR3: CASSHGTGNQPQHF; DNA: TGTGCCAGCAGCCACGGGACAGGTAATCAGCCCCAGCATTTT